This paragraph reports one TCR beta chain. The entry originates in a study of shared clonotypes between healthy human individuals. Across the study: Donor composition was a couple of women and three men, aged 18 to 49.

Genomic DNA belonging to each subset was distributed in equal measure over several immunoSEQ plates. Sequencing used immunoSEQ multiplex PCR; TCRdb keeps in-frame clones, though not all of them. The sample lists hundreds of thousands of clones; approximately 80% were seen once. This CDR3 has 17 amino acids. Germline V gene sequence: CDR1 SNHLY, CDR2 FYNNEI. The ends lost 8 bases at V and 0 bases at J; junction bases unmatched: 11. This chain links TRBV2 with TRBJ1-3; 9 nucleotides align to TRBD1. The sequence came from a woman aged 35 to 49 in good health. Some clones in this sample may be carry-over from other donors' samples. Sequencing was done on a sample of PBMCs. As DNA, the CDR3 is TGTGCCAGCGATCGGACAGGGGCCTTCCCCTCTGGAAACACCATATATTTT. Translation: CASDRTGAFPSGNTIYF.